The source of this T cell receptor (beta chain) is a study of shared clonotypes between healthy human individuals. This CDR3 has 19 residues. J gave up 6 bases and V 1 base, and 15 bases lay outside the gene matches. Germline V gene data show CDR1 as SNHLY and CDR2 as FYNNEI. Sequencing used immunoSEQ multiplex PCR; TCRdb keeps in-frame clones, though not all of them. The sample consists of some 120,000 clones, about 70% of them appearing once. The clonotype originates from a woman in her twenties or thirties in good health. V usage is TRBV2 and J usage is TRBJ2-1; 10 bases map to TRBD2. The sequencing sample was made of memory CD8+ T cells sorted from blood. Subset noted: CD45RO+ cells pooled with CCR7-negative TemRA cells. CDR3 DNA: TGTGCCAGCAGTGAAGGGGGACTAGCGAGGGCCACTCGATTCAATGAGCAGTTCTTC. Residues: CASSEGGLARATRFNEQFF.